This TCR beta chain was profiled in a study of shared clonotypes between healthy human individuals. Trimming removed 11 bases at V and 6 bases at J, with 17 bases between. This CDR3 has 14 amino acids. Germline V gene sequence: CDR1 MNHEY, CDR2 SMNVEV (reference sequence). Sequenced by immunoSEQ multiplex PCR; TCRdb stores in-frame clones only, minus some. This sample has more than 2 million clones, with 95% found just once. The healthy adult donors were HIV-negative and reported no recent acute infections or vaccinations. The chain carries TRBV27 and TRBJ1-6; D is possibly TRBD1 (5 bases). The clonotype originates from a man between 18 and 35 years old in good health. The sequenced sample was naive CD4+ T cells sorted from blood. The subset here: CD45RA+ positively selected. CDR3 protein: CAASGGTVNSPLHF. Here the CDR3 DNA reads TGTGCCGCATCTGGGGGAACCGTTAATTCACCCCTCCACTTT.